Listed here are 14 T cell receptor beta chains from one sample, sequenced in a study of Ad26.COV2.S vaccination and SARS-CoV-2 variants. Assay: immunoSEQ multiplex PCR; the TCRdb copy retains only in-frame clones and omits some. The top ten hold 1.5% to 2% of the sample, which has 450,000 to 550,000 clones, 70% to 90% seen once. Specified treatment: around 19 received Ad26.COV2.S at low or high dose, single or two shots; 5 received placebo; per-sample allocation not given. It was on day 63 after the first vaccine or placebo injection that samples were taken. The sample was peripheral blood, taken in a trial of Ad26.COV2.S vaccine versus placebo. These receptors all come from a person between 18 and 60 years old who received the Ad26.COV2.S COVID-19 vaccine or a placebo.

The chain combines TRBV6-2 or TRBV6-3 with TRBJ1-2; D is possibly TRBD1 (5 bases). Germline CDR1 reads MNHEY; CDR2 reads SVGEGT. The CDR3 covers 13 residues. V lost 5 bases and J lost 5, with 12 bases in between. The CDR3 spells CASSAGLLYGYTF. The CDR3, as DNA: TGTGCCAGCAGTGCGGGACTCCTTTATGGCTACACCTTC.

This chain joins TRBV7-8 and TRBJ2-7; D possibly corresponds to TRBD2 (6 bases). Between the trimmed V and J ends, which lost 2 bases and 4 bases, there was a span of 12 bases. The CDR3 length is 14 residues. Germline lookup yields CDR1 SGHVS and CDR2 FQNEAQ. CDR3 residues: CASSLPGSEYEQYF. The CDR3 nucleotides read TGTGCCAGCAGCTTACCCGGGAGTGAGTACGAGCAGTACTTC.

The chain links TRBV6-1 to TRBJ2-4, with D possibly TRBD2 on 5 matching bases. Trimming removed 2 bases at V and 5 bases at J, with 13 bases between. CDR1 is MNHNS and CDR2 is SASEGT in the germline V gene. The CDR3 is made up of 15 amino acids. Here the CDR3 DNA reads TGTGCCAGCAGTGAAAACCCTAGCAGTCAAAACATTCAGTACTTC. Translating gives CASSENPSSQNIQYF.

V and J are TRBV11-2 and TRBJ2-2; 10 bases map to TRBD2. Germline V lookup: CDR1 SGHAT, CDR2 FQNNGV. J lost 4 bases, V lost 6 bases, and 11 bases had no gene match. This CDR3 contains 17 residues. Here the CDR3 DNA reads TGTGCCAGCAGAGGTTTTAGCGGGAGGTCTTCCACCGGGGAGCTGTTTTTT. Translation: CASRGFSGRSSTGELFF.

The chain couples TRBV30 to TRBJ2-3; TRBD2 is a possible D gene (7 bases). V lost 5 bases and J 3 bases, leaving 12 bases between the germline ends. CDR1 GTSNPN and CDR2 SVGIG come from the germline V gene (reference sequence). The CDR3 contains 13 residues. CDR3 nucleotides: TGTGCCTGGGGGAGGGGGTATACAGATACGCAGTATTTT. Encoded protein: CAWGRGYTDTQYF.

The rearrangement joins TRBV5-1 to TRBJ1-6; a weak D match, TRBD1 (5 bases). The CDR3 is made up of 14 amino acids. Looked up from germline, CDR1 is SGHRS and CDR2 is YFSETQ. Trimming cost V 2 bases and J 7 bases, with 10 bases left between them. This CDR3 reads CASSFSDNNSPLHF. The CDR3 DNA reads as TGCGCCAGCAGCTTCTCGGACAACAATTCACCCCTCCACTTT.

The V and J genes are TRBV6-5 and TRBJ1-2, with D tentatively TRBD1 (6 bases). CDR1 and CDR2 (germline): MNHEY, SVGAGI. Trimming pared 6 bases from V and 4 bases from J, leaving 15 bases between. The CDR3 extends over 14 amino acids. The CDR3 spells CASRLTTGFYGYTF. DNA of the CDR3: TGTGCCAGCAGACTTACGACAGGATTCTATGGCTACACCTTC.

The chain has TRBV19 and TRBJ1-2; no clear D. The CDR3 has 13 residues. Germline assignment: CDR1 LNHDA and CDR2 SQIVND (reference sequence). V was shortened by 3 bases and J by 5 bases, with 10 bases between the two germline ends. CDR3 sequence: CASSIDQRYGYTF. The CDR3 DNA reads TGTGCCAGTAGTATTGACCAGCGATATGGCTACACCTTC.

The chain joins TRBV7-9 to TRBJ2-7, with D maybe TRBD2 (6 bases). CDR3 size: 12 residues. Trimming took 8 bases from V and 2 from J, leaving 10 bases between them. Per germline, CDR1 SEHNR and CDR2 FQNEAQ (reference sequence). CDR3 sequence reads: CASARGTYEQYF. As DNA, the CDR3 is TGTGCCAGCGCCCGGGGGACCTACGAGCAGTACTTC.

This sequence joins TRBV7-2 and TRBJ2-3; D unclear. With 5 bases removed from V and 2 bases from J, the gap between germline ends came to 14 bases. Per germline, CDR1 SGHTA and CDR2 FQGNSA. The CDR3 extends over 15 amino acids. For the CDR3, the DNA is TGTGCCAGCAGCCTTTCTTTGGTGATCACAGATACGCAGTATTTT. Translation: CASSLSLVITDTQYF.

The chain links TRBV10-3 to TRBJ1-3; tentative D call: TRBD1 (6 bases). Trimming took off 4 bases at V and 1 base at J, with 20 bases between the two ends. Germline values: CDR1 ENHRY, CDR2 SYGVKD. The CDR3 loop spans 18 amino acids. The chain's CDR3 is CAISGAVVLQGSGNTIYF. CDR3 DNA: TGTGCCATCAGTGGCGCAGTGGTCCTACAGGGTTCTGGAAACACCATATATTTT.

The V gene is TRBV4-3, the J gene TRBJ1-6; D is unclear. CDR3 length equals 20 residues. Germline loops: CDR1 LGHNA, CDR2 YSLEER. V lost 0 bases, J lost 0 bases, and 18 bases lay in between. CDR3 nucleotides: TGCGCCAGCAGCCAAGATGCGAGGGCAGGAACTAGCTCCTATAATTCACCCCTCCACTTT. This encodes CASSQDARAGTSSYNSPLHF.

J is TRBJ1-2 and V is TRBV3-1 (or the pseudogene TRBV3-2); 10 positions match TRBD1. Germline V gives CDR1 LGHDT, CDR2 YNNKEL (reference sequence). J was trimmed by 5 bases and V by 2 bases; bases with no gene match: 5. This CDR3 is built from 15 residues. This chain's CDR3 is CASSQRGTGAYGYTF. Here the CDR3 DNA reads TGTGCCAGCAGCCAAAGGGGGACAGGGGCATATGGCTACACCTTC.

The V gene is TRBV18, the J gene TRBJ1-3; D unresolved. This CDR3 region has 16 residues. V lost 2 bases and J 0 bases, leaving 11 bases between the germline ends. In germline, CDR1 is KGHSH, CDR2 LQKENI. CDR3 in DNA: TGTGCCAGCTCACCAGTTCGCGGAAGCTCTGGAAACACCATATATTTT. Translating gives CASSPVRGSSGNTIYF. The whole variable domain, filled in from reference TRBV18 and TRBJ1-3, reads NAGVMQNPRHLVRRRGQEARLRCSPMKGHSHVYWYRQLPEEGLKFMVYLQKENIIDESGMPKERFSAEFPKEGPSILRIQQVVRGDSAAYFCASSPVRGSSGNTIYFGEGSWLTVV.